One TCR beta chain is described in this entry. Its antigen has not been determined. No base quality values were provided; no much bigger clone lies one nucleotide off. Unmatched junction bases come to 9, with V trimmed by 5 bases and J by 4 bases. There are 15 amino acids in the CDR3, from cysteine to phenylalanine inclusive. Only the CDR3 part of the read is kept: 45 bases, read in frame from the first base. CDR1 and CDR2 were assigned from the germline V gene (reference sequence) as SEHNR and FQNEAQ. The data are from a study of CD8 T cells in seronegative destructive rheumatoid arthritis (dated by TCRdb to 2020 to 2022). Notes on the research overall: At the time of sampling, biological drugs were being given to most of the eight CND-RA patients. The seropositive RA, seronegative RA and healthy control comparison cohorts were taken from a previously published TCRbeta dataset and were not newly sequenced. Researchers compared peripheral CD8+ TCRbeta repertoires from patients with CCP-negative destructive rheumatoid arthritis (CND-RA) against repertoires from newly diagnosed seropositive RA, seronegative RA and healthy controls. Study-level results and caveats: No public clonotype enrichment survived Benjamini-Hochberg correction across the roughly 110,000 clonotypes tested. Once age was adjusted for, the CD8+ TCRbeta repertoires of CND-RA patients appeared less diverse and more clonal than the repertoires of other RA subtypes. The small size of the CND-RA cohort was noted as a limitation of the study. CND-RA patients appeared to carry a distinct set of enriched public clonotypes, which the authors read as support for a separate disease subset. In the absence of diagnostic samples, TCR repertoire differences may be partly attributable to poor disease control over the years rather than being present at onset. More CMV-reactive and fewer influenza A-reactive CD8+ TCRbeta sequences were observed in CND-RA repertoires than in controls and other RA subtypes.

CND-RA patients were negative for the clinical CCP2 antibody test, and joint destruction progressed despite active therapy. Every CND-RA patient had failed conventional anti-rheumatic therapy and showed typical joint destruction in the wrists and ankles. CND-RA patients were sampled after long disease histories, spanning decades in several cases, rather than at diagnosis. About 50 millilitres of EDTA-anticoagulated peripheral blood were collected from each patient. Ficoll-Paque PLUS density gradient separation was used to isolate peripheral blood mononuclear cells. CD8+ cells were isolated from fresh or cryopreserved PBMCs by AutoMACS magnetic bead positive selection, with purity checked by flow cytometry. Nucleospin Tissue or Tissue XS kits were used to extract genomic DNA, which was then quantified on a Qubit 2.0 fluorometer. Following the manufacturer's instructions, genomic DNA from CD8+ cells served as the input for TCRbeta sequencing. A genomics technology centre in Finland performed the TCRbeta sequencing with the immunoSEQ assay. As for the authors' bioinformatics: Clonotype tables from the immunoSEQ preprocessing pipeline were converted to VDJtools format, and non-productive clonotypes were removed. Samples with fewer than 10,000 reads were excluded, the remaining samples were subsampled to 10,000 reads, and most of the eight CND-RA samples met this threshold. Shannon-Wiener, Simpson and clonality indices were calculated with the VDJtools CalcDiversityStats function on data subsampled to 10,000 reads. To infer antigen specificity, non-singleton TCRbeta clonotypes were hard-matched against VDJdb, meaning no mismatches were allowed. Clusters with potentially shared antigen targets were formed by grouping CDR3 sequences that differed by one amino acid (Hamming distance 1). Public clonotypes were tested for group enrichment with one-sided Fisher's exact tests after resampling groups to six samples, repeated ten times. The source is immuneACCESS, and TCRdb retained only in-frame sequences with V and J called. Part of the clones is not carried over; for the studies checked, unresolved V genes explain less than half of this, and the remainder is unexplained. V and J calls and clone size are given by that table; D and trimming were obtained from the DNA. Present in this sample are 10,000 to 15,000 clones, around four fifths of which were seen just once. The top ten clones comprise around a quarter of the sample.

The chain links TRBV7-9 with TRBJ1-2; 8 middle bases align to TRBD1. This clonotype was sampled from a woman aged 30 to 49 with seronegative destructive rheumatoid arthritis. The sequencing input was CD8+ T cells from blood. At the DNA level, the sequence is TGTGCCAGCAGCGATTCCGACAGGGGAGGCTATGGCTACACCTTC. It encodes CASSDSDRGGYGYTF.